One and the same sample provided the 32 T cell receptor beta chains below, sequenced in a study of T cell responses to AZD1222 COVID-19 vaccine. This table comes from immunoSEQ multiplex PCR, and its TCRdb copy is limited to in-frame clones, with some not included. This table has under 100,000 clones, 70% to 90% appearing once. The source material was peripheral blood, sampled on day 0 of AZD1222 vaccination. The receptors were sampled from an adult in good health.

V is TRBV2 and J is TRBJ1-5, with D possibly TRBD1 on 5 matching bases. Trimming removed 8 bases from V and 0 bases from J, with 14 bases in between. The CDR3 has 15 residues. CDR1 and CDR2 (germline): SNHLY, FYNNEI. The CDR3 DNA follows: TGTGCCAGCGGTCCAGGGAGAACTAGCAATCAGCCCCAGCATTTT. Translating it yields CASGPGRTSNQPQHF.

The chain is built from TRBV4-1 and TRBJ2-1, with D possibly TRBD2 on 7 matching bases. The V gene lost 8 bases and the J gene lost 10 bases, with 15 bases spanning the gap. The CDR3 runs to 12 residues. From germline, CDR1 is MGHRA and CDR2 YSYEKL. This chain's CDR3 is CASERTGGEQFF. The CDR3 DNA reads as TGCGCCAGCGAACGAACGGGGGGCGAGCAGTTCTTC.

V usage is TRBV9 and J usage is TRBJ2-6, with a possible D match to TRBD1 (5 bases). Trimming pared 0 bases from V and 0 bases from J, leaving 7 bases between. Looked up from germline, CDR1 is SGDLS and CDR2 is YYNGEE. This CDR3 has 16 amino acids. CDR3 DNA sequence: TGTGCCAGCAGCGTAGGACAGAGCTCTGGGGCCAACGTCCTGACTTTC. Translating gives CASSVGQSSGANVLTF.

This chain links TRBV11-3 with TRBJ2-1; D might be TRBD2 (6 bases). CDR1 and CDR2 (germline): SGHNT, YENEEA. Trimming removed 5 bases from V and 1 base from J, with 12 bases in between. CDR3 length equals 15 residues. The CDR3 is CASSLGLVSYNEQFF. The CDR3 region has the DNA TGTGCCAGCAGCCTGGGACTGGTTTCCTACAATGAGCAGTTCTTC.

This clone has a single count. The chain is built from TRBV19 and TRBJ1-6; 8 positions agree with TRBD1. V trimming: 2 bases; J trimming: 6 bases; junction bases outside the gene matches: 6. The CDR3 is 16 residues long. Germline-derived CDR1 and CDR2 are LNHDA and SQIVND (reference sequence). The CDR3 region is CASSITTDRVNSPLHF. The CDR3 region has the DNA TGTGCCAGTAGTATAACCACGGACAGGGTTAATTCACCCCTCCACTTT.

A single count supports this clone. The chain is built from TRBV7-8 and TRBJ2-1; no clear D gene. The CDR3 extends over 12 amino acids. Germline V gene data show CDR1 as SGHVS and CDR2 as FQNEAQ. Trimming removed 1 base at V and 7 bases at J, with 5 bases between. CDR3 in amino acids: CASSLDGNEQFF. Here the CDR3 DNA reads TGTGCCAGCAGCTTAGATGGAAATGAGCAGTTCTTC.

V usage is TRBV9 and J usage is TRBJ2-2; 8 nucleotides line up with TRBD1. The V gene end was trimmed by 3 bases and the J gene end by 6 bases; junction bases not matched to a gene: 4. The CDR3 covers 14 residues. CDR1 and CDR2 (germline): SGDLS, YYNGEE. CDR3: CASSAGGRAGELFF. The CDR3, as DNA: TGTGCCAGCAGCGCAGGGGGCCGGGCCGGGGAGCTGTTTTTT.

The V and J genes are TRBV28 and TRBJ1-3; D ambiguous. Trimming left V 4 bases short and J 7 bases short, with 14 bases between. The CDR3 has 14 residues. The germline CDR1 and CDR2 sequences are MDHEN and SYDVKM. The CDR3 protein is CASSSHGVGNTIYF. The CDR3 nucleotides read TGTGCCAGCAGTTCGCATGGGGTCGGGAACACCATATATTTT.

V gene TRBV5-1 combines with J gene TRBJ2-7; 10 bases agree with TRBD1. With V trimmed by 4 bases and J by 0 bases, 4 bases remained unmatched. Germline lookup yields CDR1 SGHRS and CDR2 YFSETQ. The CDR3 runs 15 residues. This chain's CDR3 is CASSRDRGSSYEQYF. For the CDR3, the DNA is TGCGCCAGCAGCCGGGACAGGGGAAGCTCCTACGAGCAGTACTTC.

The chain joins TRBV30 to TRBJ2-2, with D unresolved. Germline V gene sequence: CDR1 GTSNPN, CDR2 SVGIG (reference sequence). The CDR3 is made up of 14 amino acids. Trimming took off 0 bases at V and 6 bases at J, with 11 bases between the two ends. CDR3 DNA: TGTGCCTGGAGTGTAGGGCAAAGCCCCGGGGAGCTGTTTTTT. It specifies CAWSVGQSPGELFF.

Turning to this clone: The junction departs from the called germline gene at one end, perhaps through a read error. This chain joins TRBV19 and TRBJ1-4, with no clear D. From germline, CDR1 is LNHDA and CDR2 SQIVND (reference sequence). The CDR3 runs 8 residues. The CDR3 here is CASAREQF. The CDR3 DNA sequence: TGTGCTTCCGCAAGGGAGCAGTTT.

The CDR3 DNA sequence: TGTGCCAGCAGTTCTGGACAGGGAAGTCAGCCCCAGCATTTT. Amino acid sequence: CASSSGQGSQPQHF. This chain uses TRBV2 with TRBJ1-5, with TRBD1 matching 8 bases. Germline trimming cut 5 bases from V and 6 bases from J; bases unmatched to any gene: 6. The V gene's germline CDR1 is SNHLY and CDR2 FYNNEI. The CDR3 is 14 residues long.

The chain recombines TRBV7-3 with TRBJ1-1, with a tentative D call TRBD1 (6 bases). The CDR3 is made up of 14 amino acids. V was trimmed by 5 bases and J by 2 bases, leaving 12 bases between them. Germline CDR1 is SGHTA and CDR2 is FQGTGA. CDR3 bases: TGTGCCAGCAGCCTAGGGGGAGTTAACACTGAAGCTTTCTTT. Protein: CASSLGGVNTEAFF.

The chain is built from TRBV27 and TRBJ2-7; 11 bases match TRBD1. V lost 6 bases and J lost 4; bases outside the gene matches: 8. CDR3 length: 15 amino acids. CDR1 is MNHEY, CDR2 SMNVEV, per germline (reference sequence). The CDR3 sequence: CASSQSGTGGYEQYF. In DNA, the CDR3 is TGTGCCAGCAGCCAATCCGGGACAGGGGGGTACGAGCAGTACTTC.

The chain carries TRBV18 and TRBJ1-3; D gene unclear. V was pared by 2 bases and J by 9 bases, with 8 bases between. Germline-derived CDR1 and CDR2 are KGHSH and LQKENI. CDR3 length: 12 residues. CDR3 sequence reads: CASSPGPTTIYF. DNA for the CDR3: TGTGCCAGCTCACCAGGTCCGACCACCATATATTTT.

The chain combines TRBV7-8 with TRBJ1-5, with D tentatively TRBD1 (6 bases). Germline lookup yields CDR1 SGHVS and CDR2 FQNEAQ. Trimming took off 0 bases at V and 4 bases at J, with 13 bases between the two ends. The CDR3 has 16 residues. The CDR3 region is CASSLATGLTNQPQHF. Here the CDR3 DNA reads TGTGCCAGCAGCTTAGCTACAGGGCTAACAAATCAGCCCCAGCATTTT.

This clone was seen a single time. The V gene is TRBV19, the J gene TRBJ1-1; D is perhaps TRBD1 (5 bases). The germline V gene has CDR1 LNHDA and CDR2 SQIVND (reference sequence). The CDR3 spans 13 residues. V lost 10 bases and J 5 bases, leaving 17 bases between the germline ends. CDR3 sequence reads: CATGDGEGTEAFF. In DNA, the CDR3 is TGTGCCACCGGGGACGGAGAGGGGACTGAAGCTTTCTTT.

CDR3 residues: CASSSPAGDVETQYF. DNA for the CDR3: TGTGCCAGCAGTTCGCCGGCGGGAGACGTAGAGACCCAGTACTTC. The V call is TRBV28, the J call TRBJ2-5, with 7 bases fitting TRBD2. Germline-derived CDR1 and CDR2 are MDHEN and SYDVKM. After removal of 4 bases from V and 4 bases from J, the junction contained 9 bases not matched to a gene. The CDR3 loop spans 15 amino acids.

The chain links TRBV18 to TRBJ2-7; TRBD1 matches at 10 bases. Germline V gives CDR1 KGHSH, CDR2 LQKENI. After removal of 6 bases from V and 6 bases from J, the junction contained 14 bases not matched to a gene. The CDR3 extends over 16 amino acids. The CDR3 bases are TGTGCCAGCTCCCCCCGGTCCGGGACAGGGGCCGCCGAGCAGTACTTC. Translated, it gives CASSPRSGTGAAEQYF. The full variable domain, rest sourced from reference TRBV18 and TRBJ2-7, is NAGVMQNPRHLVRRRGQEARLRCSPMKGHSHVYWYRQLPEEGLKFMVYLQKENIIDESGMPKERFSAEFPKEGPSILRIQQVVRGDSAAYFCASSPRSGTGAAEQYFGPGTRLTVT.

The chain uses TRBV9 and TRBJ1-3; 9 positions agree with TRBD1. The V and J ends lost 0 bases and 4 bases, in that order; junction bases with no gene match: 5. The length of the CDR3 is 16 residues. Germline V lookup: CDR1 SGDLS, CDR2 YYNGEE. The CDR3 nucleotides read TGTGCCAGCAGCGTAGAGGGGACAGGGCTCGGAAACACCATATATTTT. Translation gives CASSVEGTGLGNTIYF.

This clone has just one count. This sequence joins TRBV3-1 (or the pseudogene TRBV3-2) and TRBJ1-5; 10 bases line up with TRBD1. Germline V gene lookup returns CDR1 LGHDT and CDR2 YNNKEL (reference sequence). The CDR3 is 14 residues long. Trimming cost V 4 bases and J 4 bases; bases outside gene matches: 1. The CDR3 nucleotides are TGTGCCAGCAGCCTGGGACAGGGGAATCAGCCCCAGCATTTT. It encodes CASSLGQGNQPQHF.

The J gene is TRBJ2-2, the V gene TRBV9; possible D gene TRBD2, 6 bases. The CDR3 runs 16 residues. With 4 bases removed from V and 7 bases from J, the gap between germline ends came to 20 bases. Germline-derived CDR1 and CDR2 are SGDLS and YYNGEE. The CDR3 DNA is TGTGCCAGCAGCCTAGGGCCGGGAGATTCTGGCGGGGAGCTGTTTTTT. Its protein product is CASSLGPGDSGGELFF.

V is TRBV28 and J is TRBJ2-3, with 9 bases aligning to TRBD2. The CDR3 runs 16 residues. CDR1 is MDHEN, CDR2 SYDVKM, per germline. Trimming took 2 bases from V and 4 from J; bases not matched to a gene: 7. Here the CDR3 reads CASSLPLAGASDTQYF. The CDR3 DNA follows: TGTGCCAGCAGTTTACCTTTAGCGGGAGCCTCAGATACGCAGTATTTT.

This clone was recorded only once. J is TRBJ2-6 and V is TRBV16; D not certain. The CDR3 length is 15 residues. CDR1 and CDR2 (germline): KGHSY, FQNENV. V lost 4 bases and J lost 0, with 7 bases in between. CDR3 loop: CASSPLNSGANVLTF. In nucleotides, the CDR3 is TGTGCCAGCAGCCCCCTTAACTCTGGGGCCAACGTCCTGACTTTC.

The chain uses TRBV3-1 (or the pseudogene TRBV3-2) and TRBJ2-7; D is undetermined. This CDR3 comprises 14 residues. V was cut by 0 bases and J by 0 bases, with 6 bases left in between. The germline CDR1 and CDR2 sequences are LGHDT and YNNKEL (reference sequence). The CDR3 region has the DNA TGTGCCAGCAGCCAAGACCCTAGCTCCTACGAGCAGTACTTC. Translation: CASSQDPSSYEQYF.

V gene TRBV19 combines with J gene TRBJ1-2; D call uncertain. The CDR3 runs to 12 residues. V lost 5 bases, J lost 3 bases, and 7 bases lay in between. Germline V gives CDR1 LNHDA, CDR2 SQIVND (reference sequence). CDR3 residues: CASSREDYGYTF. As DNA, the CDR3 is TGTGCCAGTAGTCGGGAAGACTATGGCTACACCTTC.

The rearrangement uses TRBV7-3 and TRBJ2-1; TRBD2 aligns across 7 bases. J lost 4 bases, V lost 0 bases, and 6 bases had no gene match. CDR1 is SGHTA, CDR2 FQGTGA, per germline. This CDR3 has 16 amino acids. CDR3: CASSLTGLVGYNEQFF. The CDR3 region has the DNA TGTGCCAGCAGCTTAACAGGACTAGTAGGGTACAATGAGCAGTTCTTC.

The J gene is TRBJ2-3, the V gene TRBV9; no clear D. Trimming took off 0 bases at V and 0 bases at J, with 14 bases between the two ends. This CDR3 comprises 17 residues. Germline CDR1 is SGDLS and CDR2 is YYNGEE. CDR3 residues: CASSVGPEPISTDTQYF. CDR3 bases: TGTGCCAGCAGCGTAGGTCCGGAACCAATTAGCACAGATACGCAGTATTTT.

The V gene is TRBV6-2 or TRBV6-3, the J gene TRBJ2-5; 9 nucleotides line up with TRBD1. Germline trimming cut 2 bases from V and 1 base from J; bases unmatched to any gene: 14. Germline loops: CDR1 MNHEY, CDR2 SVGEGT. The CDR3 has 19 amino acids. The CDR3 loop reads CASSYPMLATGGTQETQYF. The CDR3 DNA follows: TGTGCCAGCAGTTACCCAATGCTAGCGACAGGGGGTACCCAAGAGACCCAGTACTTC.

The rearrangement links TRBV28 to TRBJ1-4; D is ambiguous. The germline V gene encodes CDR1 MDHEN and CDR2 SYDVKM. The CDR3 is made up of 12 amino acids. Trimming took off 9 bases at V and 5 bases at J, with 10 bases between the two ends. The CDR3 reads CASRSGNEKLFF. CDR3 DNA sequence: TGTGCCAGTCGAAGCGGGAATGAAAAACTGTTTTTT.

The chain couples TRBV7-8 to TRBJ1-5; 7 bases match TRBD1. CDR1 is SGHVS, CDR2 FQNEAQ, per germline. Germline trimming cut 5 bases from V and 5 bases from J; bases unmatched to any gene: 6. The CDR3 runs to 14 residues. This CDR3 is CASSTRDRDQPQHF. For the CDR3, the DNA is TGTGCCAGCAGCACCCGGGACAGAGATCAGCCCCAGCATTTT.

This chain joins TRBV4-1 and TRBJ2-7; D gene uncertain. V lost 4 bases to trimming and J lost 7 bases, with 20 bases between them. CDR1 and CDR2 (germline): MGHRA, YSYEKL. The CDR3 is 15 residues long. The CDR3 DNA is TGCGCCAGCAGCCTTGGCCAGATGGACCTACGAGAGCAGTACTTC. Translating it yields CASSLGQMDLREQYF.